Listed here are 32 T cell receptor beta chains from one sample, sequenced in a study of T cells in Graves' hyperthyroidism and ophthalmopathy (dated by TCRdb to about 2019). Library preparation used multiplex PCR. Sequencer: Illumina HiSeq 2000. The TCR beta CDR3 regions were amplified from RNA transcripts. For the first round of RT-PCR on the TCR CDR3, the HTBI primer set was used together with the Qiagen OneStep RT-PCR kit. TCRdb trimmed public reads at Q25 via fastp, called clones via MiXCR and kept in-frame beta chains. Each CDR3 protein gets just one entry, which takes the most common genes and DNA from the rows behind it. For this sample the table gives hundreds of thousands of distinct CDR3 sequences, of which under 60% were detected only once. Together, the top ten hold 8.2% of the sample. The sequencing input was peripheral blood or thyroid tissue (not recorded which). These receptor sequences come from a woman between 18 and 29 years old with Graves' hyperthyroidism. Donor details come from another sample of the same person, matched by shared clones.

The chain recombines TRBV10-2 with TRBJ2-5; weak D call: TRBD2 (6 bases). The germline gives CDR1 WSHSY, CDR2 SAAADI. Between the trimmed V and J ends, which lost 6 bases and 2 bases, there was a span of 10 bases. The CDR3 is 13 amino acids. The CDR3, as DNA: TGCGCCAGCAGGATGGGGACTCAAGAGACCCAGTACTTC. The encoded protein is CASRMGTQETQYF.

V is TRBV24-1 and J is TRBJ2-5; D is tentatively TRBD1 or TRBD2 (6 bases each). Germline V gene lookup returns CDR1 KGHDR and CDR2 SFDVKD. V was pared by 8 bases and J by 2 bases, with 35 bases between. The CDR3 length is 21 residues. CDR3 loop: CATKAGGEFGGQGSKQETQYF. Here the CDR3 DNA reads TGTGCCACCAAAGCTGGCGGGGAATTCGGAGGTCAGGGGTCTAAACAAGAGACCCAGTACTTC.

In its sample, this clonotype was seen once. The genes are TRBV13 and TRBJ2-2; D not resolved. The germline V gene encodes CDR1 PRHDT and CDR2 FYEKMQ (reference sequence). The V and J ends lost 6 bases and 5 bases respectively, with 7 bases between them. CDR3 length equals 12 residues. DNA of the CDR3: TGTGCCAGCAGATTCGGGACCGGGGAGCTGTTTTTT. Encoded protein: CASRFGTGELFF.

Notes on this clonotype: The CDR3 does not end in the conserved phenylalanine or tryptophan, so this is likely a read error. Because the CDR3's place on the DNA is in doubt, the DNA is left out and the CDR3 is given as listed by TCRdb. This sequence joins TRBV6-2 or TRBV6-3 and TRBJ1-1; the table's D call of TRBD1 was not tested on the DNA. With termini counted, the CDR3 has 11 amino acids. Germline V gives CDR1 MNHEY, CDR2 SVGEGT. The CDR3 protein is CASSSQGPVIS.

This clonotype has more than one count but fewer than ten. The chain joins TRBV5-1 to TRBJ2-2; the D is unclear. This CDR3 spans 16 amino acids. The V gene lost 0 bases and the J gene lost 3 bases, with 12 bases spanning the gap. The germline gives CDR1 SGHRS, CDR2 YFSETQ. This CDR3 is CASSLVWPAYTGELFF. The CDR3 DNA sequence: TGCGCCAGCAGCTTGGTTTGGCCAGCCTACACCGGGGAGCTGTTTTTT.

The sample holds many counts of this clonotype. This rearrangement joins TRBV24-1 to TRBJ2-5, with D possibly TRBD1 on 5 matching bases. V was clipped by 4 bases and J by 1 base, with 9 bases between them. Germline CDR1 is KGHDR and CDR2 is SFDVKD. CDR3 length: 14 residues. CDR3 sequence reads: CATSEPDTQETQYF. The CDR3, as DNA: TGTGCCACCAGTGAACCGGACACCCAAGAGACCCAGTACTTC.

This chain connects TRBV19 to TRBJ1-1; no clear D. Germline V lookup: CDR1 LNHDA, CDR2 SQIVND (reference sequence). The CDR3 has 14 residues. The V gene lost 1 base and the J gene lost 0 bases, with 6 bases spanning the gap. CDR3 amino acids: CASSIVYVNTEAFF. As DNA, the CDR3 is TGTGCCAGTAGTATAGTGTATGTGAACACTGAAGCTTTCTTT.

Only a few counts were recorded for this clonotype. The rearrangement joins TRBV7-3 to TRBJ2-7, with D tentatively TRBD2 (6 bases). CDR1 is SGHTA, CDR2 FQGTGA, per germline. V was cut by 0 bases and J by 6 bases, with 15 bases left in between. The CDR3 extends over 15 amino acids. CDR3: CASSLTGGNLGEQYF. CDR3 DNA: TGTGCCAGCAGCTTAACGGGCGGGAATCTTGGCGAGCAGTACTTC.

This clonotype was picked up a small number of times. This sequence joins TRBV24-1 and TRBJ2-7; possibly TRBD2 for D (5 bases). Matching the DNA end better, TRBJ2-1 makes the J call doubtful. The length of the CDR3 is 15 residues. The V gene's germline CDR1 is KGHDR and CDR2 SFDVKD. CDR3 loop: CATSDLSGKYNEQFF. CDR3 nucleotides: TGTGCCACCAGTGATTTGAGCGGTAAATACAATGAGCAGTTCTTC.

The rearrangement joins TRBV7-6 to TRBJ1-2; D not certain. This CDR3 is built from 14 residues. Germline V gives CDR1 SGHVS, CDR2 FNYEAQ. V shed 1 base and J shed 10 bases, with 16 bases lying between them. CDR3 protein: CASSLGGGLGSYTF. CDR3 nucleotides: TGTGCCAGCAGCTTAGGGGGAGGTTTGGGATCCTACACCTTC.

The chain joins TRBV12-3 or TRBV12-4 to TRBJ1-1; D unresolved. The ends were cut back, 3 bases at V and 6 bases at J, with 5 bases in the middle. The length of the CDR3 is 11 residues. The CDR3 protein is CASSFEAEAFF. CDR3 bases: TGTGCCAGCAGTTTTGAGGCTGAAGCTTTCTTT.

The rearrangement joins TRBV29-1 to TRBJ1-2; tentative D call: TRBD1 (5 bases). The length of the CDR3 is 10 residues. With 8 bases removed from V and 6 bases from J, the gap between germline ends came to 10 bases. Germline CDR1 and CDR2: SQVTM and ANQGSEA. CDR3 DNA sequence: TGCAGCACCCCCAGGGATGGCTACACCTTC. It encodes CSTPRDGYTF.

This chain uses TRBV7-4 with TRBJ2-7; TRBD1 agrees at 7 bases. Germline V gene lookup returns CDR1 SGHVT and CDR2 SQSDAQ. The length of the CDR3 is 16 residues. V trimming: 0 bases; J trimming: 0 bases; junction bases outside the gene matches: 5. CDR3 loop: CASSLARTGGSYEQYF. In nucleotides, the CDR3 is TGTGCCAGCAGCTTAGCACGGACAGGCGGCTCCTACGAGCAGTACTTC.

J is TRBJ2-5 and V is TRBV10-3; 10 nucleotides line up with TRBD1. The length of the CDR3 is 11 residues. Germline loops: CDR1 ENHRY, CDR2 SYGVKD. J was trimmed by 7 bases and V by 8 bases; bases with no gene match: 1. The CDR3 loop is CAIGQGGTQYF. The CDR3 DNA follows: TGTGCCATCGGACAGGGGGGGACCCAGTACTTC.

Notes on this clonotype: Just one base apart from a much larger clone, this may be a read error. The CDR3 nucleotides read TGTGCCAGCAGTAGGGAGACTGGAACTTTCTTT. It codes for CASSRETGTFF. This chain joins TRBV7-9 and TRBJ1-1; no firm D call. Germline assignment: CDR1 SEHNR and CDR2 FQNEAQ (reference sequence). This CDR3 spans 11 amino acids. V shed 6 bases and J shed 12 bases, with 14 bases lying between them.

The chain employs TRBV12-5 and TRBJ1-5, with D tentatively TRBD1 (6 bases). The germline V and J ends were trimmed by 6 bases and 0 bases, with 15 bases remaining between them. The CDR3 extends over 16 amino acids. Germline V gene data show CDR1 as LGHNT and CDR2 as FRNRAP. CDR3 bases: TGTGCTAGTGGCCCGGGACATCTAATTAGCAATCAGCCCCAGCATTTT. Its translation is CASGPGHLISNQPQHF. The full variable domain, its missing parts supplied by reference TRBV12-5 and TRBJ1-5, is DARVTQTPRHKVTEMGQEVTMRCQPILGHNTVFWYRQTMMQGLELLAYFRNRAPLDDSGMPKDRFSAEMPDATLATLKIQPSEPRDSAVYFCASGPGHLISNQPQHFGDGTRLSIL.

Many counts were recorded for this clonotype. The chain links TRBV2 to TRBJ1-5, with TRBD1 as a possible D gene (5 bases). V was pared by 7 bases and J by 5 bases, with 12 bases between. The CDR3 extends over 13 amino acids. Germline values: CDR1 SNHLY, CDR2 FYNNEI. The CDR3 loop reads CASNQGSHQPQHF. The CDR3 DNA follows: TGTGCCAGCAATCAGGGATCCCATCAGCCCCAGCATTTT.

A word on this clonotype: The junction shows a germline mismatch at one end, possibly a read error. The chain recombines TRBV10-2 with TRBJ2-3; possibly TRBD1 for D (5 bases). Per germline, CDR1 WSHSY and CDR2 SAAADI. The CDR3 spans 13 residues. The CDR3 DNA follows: TGTGCCACCAGCCGACAGCTAGCAGATACGCAGTATTTT. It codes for CATSRQLADTQYF.

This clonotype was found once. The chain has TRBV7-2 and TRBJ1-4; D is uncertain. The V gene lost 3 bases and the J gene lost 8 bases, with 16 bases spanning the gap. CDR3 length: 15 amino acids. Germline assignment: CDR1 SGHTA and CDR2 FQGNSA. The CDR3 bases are TGTGCCAGCAGCTTCGTGGGAGGCAGCAAAGAAAAACTGTTTTTT. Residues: CASSFVGGSKEKLFF.

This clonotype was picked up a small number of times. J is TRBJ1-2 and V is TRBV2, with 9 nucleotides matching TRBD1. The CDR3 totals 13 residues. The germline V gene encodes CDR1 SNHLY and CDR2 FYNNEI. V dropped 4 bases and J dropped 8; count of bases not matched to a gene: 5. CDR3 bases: TGTGCCAGCAGTGCAAGACAGGGGGAAGGCTACACCTTC. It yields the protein CASSARQGEGYTF. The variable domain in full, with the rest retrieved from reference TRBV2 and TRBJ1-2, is EPEVTQTPSHQVTQMGQEVILRCVPISNHLYFYWYRQILGQKVEFLVSFYNNEISEKSEIFDDQFSVERPDGSNFTLKIRSTKLEDSAMYFCASSARQGEGYTFGSGTRLTVV.

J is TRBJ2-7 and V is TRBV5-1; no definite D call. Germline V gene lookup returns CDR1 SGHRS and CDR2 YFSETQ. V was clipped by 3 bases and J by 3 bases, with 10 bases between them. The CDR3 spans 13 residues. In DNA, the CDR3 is TGCGCCAGCAGCTGGGATACCGGCTACGAGCAGTACTTC. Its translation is CASSWDTGYEQYF.

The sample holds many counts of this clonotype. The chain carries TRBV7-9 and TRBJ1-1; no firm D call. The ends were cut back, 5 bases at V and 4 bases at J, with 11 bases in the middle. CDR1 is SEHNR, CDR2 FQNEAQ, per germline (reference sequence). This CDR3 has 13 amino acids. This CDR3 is CASSLQVSTEAFF. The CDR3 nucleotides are TGTGCCAGCAGCCTCCAGGTCTCCACTGAAGCTTTCTTT.

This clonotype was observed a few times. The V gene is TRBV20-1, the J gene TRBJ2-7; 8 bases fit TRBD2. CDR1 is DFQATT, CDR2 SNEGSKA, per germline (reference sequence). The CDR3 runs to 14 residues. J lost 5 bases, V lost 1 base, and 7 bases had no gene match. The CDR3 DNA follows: TGCAGTGCTAGAGGCGACGGGAGGGCGGACGAGCAGTACTTC. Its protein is CSARGDGRADEQYF.

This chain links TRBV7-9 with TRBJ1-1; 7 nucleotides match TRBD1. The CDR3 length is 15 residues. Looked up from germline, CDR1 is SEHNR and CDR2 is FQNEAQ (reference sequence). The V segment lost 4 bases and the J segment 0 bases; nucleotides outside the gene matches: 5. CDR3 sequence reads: CASSSPRGMNTEAFF. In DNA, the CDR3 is TGTGCCAGCAGCTCTCCCAGGGGGATGAACACTGAAGCTTTCTTT. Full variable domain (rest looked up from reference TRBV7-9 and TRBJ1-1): DTGVSQNPRHKITKRGQNVTFRCDPISEHNRLYWYRQTLGQGPEFLTYFQNEAQLEKSRLLSDRFSAERPKGSFSTLEIQRTEQGDSAMYLCASSSPRGMNTEAFFGQGTRLTVV.

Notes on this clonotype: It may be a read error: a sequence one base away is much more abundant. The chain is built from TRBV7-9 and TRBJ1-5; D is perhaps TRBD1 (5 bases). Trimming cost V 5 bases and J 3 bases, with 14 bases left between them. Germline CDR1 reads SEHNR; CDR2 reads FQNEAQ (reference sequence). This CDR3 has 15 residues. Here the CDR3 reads CASSPIGAYNQPQHF. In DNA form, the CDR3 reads TGTGCCAGCAGCCCGATAGGGGCGTACAATCAGCCCCAGCATTTT.

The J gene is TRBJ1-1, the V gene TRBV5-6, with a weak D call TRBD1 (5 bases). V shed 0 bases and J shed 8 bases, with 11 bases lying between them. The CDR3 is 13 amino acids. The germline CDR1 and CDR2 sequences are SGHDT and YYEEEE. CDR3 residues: CASSLGGGVEAFF. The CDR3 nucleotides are TGTGCCAGCAGCTTGGGGGGGGGAGTGGAAGCTTTCTTT. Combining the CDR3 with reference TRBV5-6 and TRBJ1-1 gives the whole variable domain DAGVTQSPTHLIKTRGQQVTLRCSPKSGHDTVSWYQQALGQGPQFIFQYYEEEERQRGNFPDRFSGHQFPNYSSELNVNALLLGDSALYLCASSLGGGVEAFFGQGTRLTVV.

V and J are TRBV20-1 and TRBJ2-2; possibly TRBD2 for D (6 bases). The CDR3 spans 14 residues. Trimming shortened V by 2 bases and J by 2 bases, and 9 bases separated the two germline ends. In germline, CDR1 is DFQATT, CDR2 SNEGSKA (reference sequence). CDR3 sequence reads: CSARTEGNTGELFF. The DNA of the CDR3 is TGCAGTGCTAGAACGGAGGGTAACACCGGGGAGCTGTTTTTT.

The CDR3 region is CATSDTDRGYEQYF. Here the CDR3 DNA reads TGTGCCACCAGTGACACCGACAGGGGCTACGAGCAGTACTTC. The chain is built from TRBV24-1 and TRBJ2-7; 8 positions agree with TRBD1. The CDR3 has 14 amino acids. CDR1 KGHDR and CDR2 SFDVKD come from the germline V gene. Unmatched junction bases numbered 4, after V lost 4 bases and J lost 3 bases.

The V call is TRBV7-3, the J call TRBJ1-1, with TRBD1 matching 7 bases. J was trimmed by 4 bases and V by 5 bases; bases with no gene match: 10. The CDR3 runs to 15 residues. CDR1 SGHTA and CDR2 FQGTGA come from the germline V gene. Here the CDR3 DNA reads TGTGCCAGCAGCAAAGATTCCTCAGGGGGCACTGAAGCTTTCTTT. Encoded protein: CASSKDSSGGTEAFF.

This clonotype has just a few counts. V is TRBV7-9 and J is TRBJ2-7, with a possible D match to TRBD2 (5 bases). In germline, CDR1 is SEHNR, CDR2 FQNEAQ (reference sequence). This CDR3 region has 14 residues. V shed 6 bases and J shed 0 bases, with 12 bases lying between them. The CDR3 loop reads CASSSGLNSYEQYF. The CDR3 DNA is TGTGCCAGCAGTTCCGGACTGAACTCCTACGAGCAGTACTTC. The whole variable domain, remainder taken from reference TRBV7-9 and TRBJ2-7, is DTGVSQNPRHKITKRGQNVTFRCDPISEHNRLYWYRQTLGQGPEFLTYFQNEAQLEKSRLLSDRFSAERPKGSFSTLEIQRTEQGDSAMYLCASSSGLNSYEQYFGPGTRLTVT.

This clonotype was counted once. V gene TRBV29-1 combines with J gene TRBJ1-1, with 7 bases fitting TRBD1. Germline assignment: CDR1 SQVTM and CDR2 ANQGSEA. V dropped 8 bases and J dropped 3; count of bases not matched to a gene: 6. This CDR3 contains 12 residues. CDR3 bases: TGCAGCCCCCCGGGACAGCACACTGAAGCTTTCTTT. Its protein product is CSPPGQHTEAFF.

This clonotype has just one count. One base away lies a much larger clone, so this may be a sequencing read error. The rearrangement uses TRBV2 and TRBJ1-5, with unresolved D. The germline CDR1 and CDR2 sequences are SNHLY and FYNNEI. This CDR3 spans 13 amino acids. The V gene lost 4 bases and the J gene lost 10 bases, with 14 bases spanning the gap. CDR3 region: CASSVEDLGPQHF. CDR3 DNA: TGTGCCAGCAGTGTTGAGGATCTGGGACCCCAGCATTTT.